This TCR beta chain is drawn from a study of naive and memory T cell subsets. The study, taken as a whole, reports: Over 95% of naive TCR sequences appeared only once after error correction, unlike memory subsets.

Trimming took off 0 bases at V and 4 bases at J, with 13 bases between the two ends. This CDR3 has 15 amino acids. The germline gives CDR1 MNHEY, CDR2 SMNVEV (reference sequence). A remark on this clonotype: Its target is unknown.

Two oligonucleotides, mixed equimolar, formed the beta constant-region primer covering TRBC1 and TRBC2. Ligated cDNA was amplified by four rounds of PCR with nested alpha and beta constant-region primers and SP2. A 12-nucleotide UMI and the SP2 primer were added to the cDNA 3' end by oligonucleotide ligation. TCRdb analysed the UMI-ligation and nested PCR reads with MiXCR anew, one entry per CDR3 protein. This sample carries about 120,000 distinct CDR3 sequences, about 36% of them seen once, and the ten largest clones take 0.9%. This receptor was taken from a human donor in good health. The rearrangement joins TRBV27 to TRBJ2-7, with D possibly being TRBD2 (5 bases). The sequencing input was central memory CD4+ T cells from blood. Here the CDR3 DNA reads TGTGCCAGCAGTTTATCGAGGGTGGGCCATTACGAGCAGTACTTC. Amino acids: CASSLSRVGHYEQYF.